The 7 T cell receptor beta chains below were found in one sample sequenced in a study of OX40 agonist ivuxolimab in advanced cancers. Sequencing was performed with immunoSEQ multiplex PCR; in TCRdb, only in-frame clones are kept and a portion is missing. Among 45,000 to 50,000 clones listed, approximately 90% were seen once. The specimen comprised CD4+ or CD8+ T cells sorted from blood, sampled in a trial of the OX40 agonist ivuxolimab. These TCRs come from an adult with an advanced solid tumor such as melanoma, head and neck, liver or kidney cancer.

The rearrangement uses TRBV6-5 and TRBJ1-1; possibly TRBD1 for D (5 bases). V dropped 2 bases and J dropped 5 bases, with 9 bases sitting between them. The CDR3 is 13 amino acids. Germline V gene data show CDR1 as MNHEY and CDR2 as SVGAGI. DNA for the CDR3: TGTGCCAGCAGTTACGGGTGGGGGACTGAAGCTTTCTTT. Its translation is CASSYGWGTEAFF.

This rearrangement joins TRBV19 to TRBJ1-2; D perhaps matches TRBD1 (5 bases). CDR3 length: 16 residues. Trimming shortened V by 1 base and J by 4 bases, and 16 bases separated the two germline ends. The germline V gene has CDR1 LNHDA and CDR2 SQIVND (reference sequence). The CDR3 here is CASSIVLGQGFYGYTF. The CDR3 DNA follows: TGTGCCAGTAGTATAGTTCTCGGACAAGGATTCTATGGCTACACCTTC.

The sample holds one count of this clone. This chain uses TRBV18 with TRBJ1-1; D is uncertain. Per the germline V gene, CDR1 is KGHSH and CDR2 is LQKENI. Deletions cut 4 bases from V and 2 bases from J, with 8 bases between. The CDR3 length is 13 residues. This CDR3 is CASSLIHNTEAFF. The CDR3 DNA reads as TGTGCCAGCTCACTAATACACAACACTGAAGCTTTCTTT.

The gene calls are TRBV28 and TRBJ2-7; D uncertain. Germline values: CDR1 MDHEN, CDR2 SYDVKM. Deletions cut 2 bases from V and 4 bases from J, with 12 bases between. This CDR3 region has 14 residues. The CDR3 DNA reads TGTGCCAGCAGTTTAGGTCAGACCCCGTACGAGCAGTACTTC. Protein product: CASSLGQTPYEQYF.

This clone was counted once. The chain combines TRBV4-1 with TRBJ2-3; TRBD2 agrees at 7 bases. V was clipped by 0 bases and J by 5 bases; unmatched bases: 11. The CDR3 is 17 amino acids. CDR1 is MGHRA and CDR2 is YSYEKL in the germline V gene. CDR3 bases: TGCGCCAGCAGCCAAGAGCCCCGCCCCCCGGGGGGAGATACGCAGTATTTT. Its translation is CASSQEPRPPGGDTQYF.

V usage is TRBV6-1 and J usage is TRBJ2-7; perhaps TRBD2 as D (5 bases). This CDR3 is 15 amino acids long. In germline, CDR1 is MNHNS, CDR2 SASEGT. V was pared by 6 bases and J by 2 bases, with 17 bases between. The CDR3 region is CASSFIARGTYEQYF. The CDR3 region has the DNA TGTGCCAGCAGCTTCATAGCGAGAGGAACCTACGAGCAGTACTTC.

This clone was counted once. The chain recombines TRBV5-6 with TRBJ1-4, with no clear D. The CDR3 consists of 14 residues. In germline, CDR1 is SGHDT, CDR2 YYEEEE. Trimming cost V 3 bases and J 2 bases, with 8 bases left between them. CDR3 amino acids: CASSSGLTNEKLFF. The CDR3 DNA is TGTGCCAGCAGCTCGGGGTTGACTAATGAAAAACTGTTTTTT.